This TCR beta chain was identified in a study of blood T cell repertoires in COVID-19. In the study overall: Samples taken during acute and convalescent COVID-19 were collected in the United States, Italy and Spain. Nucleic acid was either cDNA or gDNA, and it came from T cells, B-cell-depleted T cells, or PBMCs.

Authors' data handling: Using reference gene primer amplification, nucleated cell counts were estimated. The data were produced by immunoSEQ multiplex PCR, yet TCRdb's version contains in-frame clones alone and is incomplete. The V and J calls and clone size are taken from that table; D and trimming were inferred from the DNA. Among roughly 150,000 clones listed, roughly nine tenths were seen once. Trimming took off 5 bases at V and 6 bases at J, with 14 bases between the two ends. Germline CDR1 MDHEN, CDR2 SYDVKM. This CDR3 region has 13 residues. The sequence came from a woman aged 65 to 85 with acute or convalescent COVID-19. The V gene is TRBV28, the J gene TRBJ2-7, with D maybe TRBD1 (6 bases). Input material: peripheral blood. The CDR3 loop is CASSTGFRSEQYF. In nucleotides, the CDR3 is TGTGCCAGCAGTACAGGGTTTCGTTCCGAGCAGTACTTC.